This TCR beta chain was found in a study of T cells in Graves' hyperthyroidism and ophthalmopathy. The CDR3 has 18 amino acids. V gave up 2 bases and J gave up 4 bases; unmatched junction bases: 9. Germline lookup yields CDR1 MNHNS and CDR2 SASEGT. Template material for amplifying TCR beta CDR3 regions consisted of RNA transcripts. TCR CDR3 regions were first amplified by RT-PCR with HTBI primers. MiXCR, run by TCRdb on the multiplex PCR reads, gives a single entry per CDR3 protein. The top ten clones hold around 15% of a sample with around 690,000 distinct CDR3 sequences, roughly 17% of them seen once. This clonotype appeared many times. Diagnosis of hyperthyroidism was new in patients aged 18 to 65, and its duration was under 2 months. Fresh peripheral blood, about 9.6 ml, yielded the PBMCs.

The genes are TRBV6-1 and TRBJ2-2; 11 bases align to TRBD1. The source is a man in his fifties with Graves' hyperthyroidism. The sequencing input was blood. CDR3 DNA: TGTGCCAGCAGTGAACCCTGGACAGGGGGCGAGGGCACCGGGGAGCTGTTTTTT. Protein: CASSEPWTGGEGTGELFF.